One and the same sample provided the 16 T cell receptor beta chains below, sequenced in a study of cytomegalovirus exposure and HLA in healthy donors. PCR employed 60 Vbeta and 13 Jbeta primers. Sequencing was performed with immunoSEQ multiplex PCR; in TCRdb, only in-frame clones are kept and a portion is missing. Of around 62,000 clones listed, 60% to 80% were seen once; the top ten hold about 8%. The specimen sequenced was PBMCs. Receptors originate from a man aged 55 to 70 in good health and CMV-seropositive.

The chain joins TRBV5-5 to TRBJ1-1; no clear D. The CDR3 runs to 14 residues. V was trimmed by 3 bases and J by 0 bases, leaving 9 bases between them. CDR1 SGHKS and CDR2 YYEKEE come from the germline V gene (reference sequence). The CDR3 region is CASSSLTVNTEAFF. The CDR3 nucleotides read TGTGCCAGCAGCTCCTTAACAGTGAACACTGAAGCTTTCTTT. The complete variable domain, with remaining parts taken from reference TRBV5-5 and TRBJ1-1, reads DAGVTQSPTHLIKTRGQQVTLRCSPISGHKSVSWYQQVLGQGPQFIFQYYEKEERGRGNFPDRFSARQFPNYSSELNVNALLLGDSALYLCASSSLTVNTEAFFGQGTRLTVV.

This clone was picked up a small number of times. The rearrangement joins TRBV27 to TRBJ2-7, with D possibly TRBD1 on 6 matching bases. The CDR3 length is 16 residues. Germline assignment: CDR1 MNHEY and CDR2 SMNVEV (reference sequence). Between the trimmed V and J ends, which lost 2 bases and 2 bases, there was a span of 16 bases. The CDR3 DNA reads TGTGCCAGCAGTTTAACCCCCAGGGGTTCTACCTACGAGCAGTACTTC. Its translation is CASSLTPRGSTYEQYF.

The chain is built from TRBV4-1 and TRBJ2-5, with TRBD2 identical over 15 bases. Per the germline V gene, CDR1 is MGHRA and CDR2 is YSYEKL. V trimming: 1 base; J trimming: 5 bases; junction bases outside the gene matches: 8. This CDR3 spans 18 amino acids. CDR3 protein: CASSQVNLGLAGGETQYF. The CDR3 coding sequence is TGCGCCAGCAGCCAAGTCAACCTCGGACTAGCGGGAGGGGAGACCCAGTACTTC.

The V gene is TRBV2, the J gene TRBJ2-2; 11 bases match TRBD2. The junction had 7 bases not matched to a gene; V was cut back by 4 bases and J by 6 bases. The CDR3 runs to 16 residues. Per the germline V gene, CDR1 is SNHLY and CDR2 is FYNNEI. CDR3 sequence (DNA): TGTGCCAGCAGTGTAGCGGGGGGGCCATTGGCCGGGGAGCTGTTTTTT. Encoded protein: CASSVAGGPLAGELFF.

This clone has only a few counts. This CDR3 is CASSRQGTNEKLFF. The CDR3 bases are TGTGCCAGCAGTCGACAGGGGACTAATGAAAAACTGTTTTTT. The chain joins TRBV27 to TRBJ1-4, with TRBD1 matching over 8 bases. The CDR3 runs to 14 residues. V lost 5 bases, J lost 2 bases, and 1 base stayed unmatched. CDR1 MNHEY and CDR2 SMNVEV come from the germline V gene (reference sequence).

The chain joins TRBV5-1 to TRBJ2-1, with 8 bases fitting TRBD1. The CDR3 loop spans 18 amino acids. The J segment lost 5 bases and the V segment lost 4 bases, leaving 17 bases of the junction unmatched. Germline V gene lookup returns CDR1 SGHRS and CDR2 YFSETQ. CDR3: CASSVIGQGEWSDNEQFF. In nucleotides, the CDR3 is TGCGCCAGCAGCGTTATAGGACAGGGTGAATGGTCGGACAATGAGCAGTTCTTC.

J is TRBJ2-1 and V is TRBV6-1; TRBD2 matches 9 bases. CDR3 length equals 15 residues. The V gene end was trimmed by 2 bases and the J gene end by 15 bases; junction bases not matched to a gene: 14. Germline V gene sequence: CDR1 MNHNS, CDR2 SASEGT. CDR3: CASSEFRSSGERAFF. CDR3 DNA sequence: TGTGCCAGCAGTGAATTCCGGTCTAGCGGGGAAAGGGCGTTCTTC.

The chain uses TRBV7-9 and TRBJ2-2; the D is unclear. Germline assignment: CDR1 SEHNR and CDR2 FQNEAQ (reference sequence). The V gene lost 5 bases and the J gene lost 6 bases, with 10 bases spanning the gap. The CDR3 is 13 residues long. Here the CDR3 reads CASSASGSGELFF. Written as DNA, the CDR3 is TGTGCCAGCAGCGCCTCGGGTTCCGGGGAGCTGTTTTTT.

V usage is TRBV2 and J usage is TRBJ2-5, with D uncertain. The ends were cut back, 6 bases at V and 4 bases at J, with 6 bases in the middle. Per germline, CDR1 SNHLY and CDR2 FYNNEI. The length of the CDR3 is 11 residues. Here the CDR3 reads CASRTIETQYF. The CDR3 nucleotides read TGTGCCAGCAGGACAATAGAGACCCAGTACTTC.

The chain is built from TRBV27 and TRBJ1-1; 8 positions agree with TRBD1. The CDR3 totals 15 residues. J gave up 3 bases and V 3 bases, and 6 bases lay outside the gene matches. Germline loops: CDR1 MNHEY, CDR2 SMNVEV (reference sequence). The CDR3 sequence: CASSFPDRVHTEAFF. The CDR3 DNA reads TGTGCCAGCAGTTTCCCGGACAGGGTACACACTGAAGCTTTCTTT.

The chain is built from TRBV4-1 and TRBJ2-7, with TRBD1 identical over 7 bases. Germline CDR1 reads MGHRA; CDR2 reads YSYEKL. This CDR3 contains 16 residues. With 1 base clipped from V and 7 bases from J, the junction kept 13 bases outside the gene matches. As DNA, the CDR3 is TGCGCCAGCAGCCAAGCAGTGGGTAGGGGGCTGGGAGAGCAGTACTTC. As protein: CASSQAVGRGLGEQYF.

The chain links TRBV9 to TRBJ1-1; a weak D match, TRBD1 (5 bases). Trimming pared 4 bases from V and 1 base from J, leaving 14 bases between. CDR1 is SGDLS, CDR2 YYNGEE, per germline. CDR3 size: 15 residues. CDR3 in DNA: TGTGCCAGCAGCATTATAAACCAGGGGAACACTGAAGCTTTCTTT. Residues: CASSIINQGNTEAFF.

The V and J genes are TRBV5-1 and TRBJ2-1; the match to TRBD2 covers 10 bases. J was trimmed by 8 bases and V by 0 bases; bases with no gene match: 14. Germline CDR1 and CDR2: SGHRS and YFSETQ. The CDR3 extends over 18 amino acids. This CDR3 reads CASSLGRTSGSMRDEQFF. CDR3 coding DNA: TGCGCCAGCAGCTTGGGTCGGACTAGCGGCTCTATGAGGGATGAGCAGTTCTTC.

This clone was recorded a few times. The genes are TRBV27 and TRBJ1-5; unclear D gene. Germline CDR1 MNHEY, CDR2 SMNVEV (reference sequence). The ends were cut back, 5 bases at V and 1 base at J, with 9 bases in the middle. CDR3 length: 14 residues. CDR3 residues: CASSEGTSNQPQHF. The CDR3 region has the DNA TGTGCCAGCAGTGAGGGAACGAGCAATCAGCCCCAGCATTTT.

The rearrangement uses TRBV5-1 and TRBJ2-7; tentative D call: TRBD2 (7 bases). The V gene's germline CDR1 is SGHRS and CDR2 YFSETQ. V shed 0 bases and J shed 5 bases, with 15 bases lying between them. CDR3 length: 15 amino acids. The CDR3 DNA follows: TGCGCCAGCAGCTTGGAGGCGGGGGCGTTCAACGAGCAGTACTTC. Translation gives CASSLEAGAFNEQYF.

This chain links TRBV6-5 with TRBJ2-2; possibly TRBD1 for D (6 bases). V dropped 1 base and J dropped 7 bases, with 13 bases sitting between them. The CDR3 runs to 15 residues. Per the germline V gene, CDR1 is MNHEY and CDR2 is SVGAGI. The CDR3 bases are TGTGCCAGCAGTTACTACACAGGGTCAAGCGGGGAGCTGTTTTTT. Residues: CASSYYTGSSGELFF.